This T cell receptor beta chain comes out of a study of cytomegalovirus exposure and HLA in healthy donors. Measured with immunoSEQ multiplex PCR; TCRdb has only the in-frame clones, and not every one. The table shows about 200,000 clones, with more than 70% occurring only once. Study-wide findings and caveats: Rare TCR sequences predominated, though certain public TCRs were found in many donors. Reports indicated that the classifier achieved high specificity and sensitivity in diagnosing cytomegalovirus status.

The germline V and J ends were trimmed by 0 bases and 3 bases, with 15 bases remaining between them. The CDR3 sequence is 16 residues long. In germline, CDR1 is SGHTA, CDR2 FQGNSA. A note on this clone: Its antigen is not known.

The TCR was taken from a woman aged 18 to 35 in good health and CMV-seronegative. Sequenced input: PBMCs. This chain joins TRBV7-2 and TRBJ2-7, with D perhaps TRBD2 (6 bases). CDR3 sequence (DNA): TGTGCCAGCAGCTTAGCGGCGGGGCGGGTATACTACGAGCAGTACTTC. Translation: CASSLAAGRVYYEQYF.